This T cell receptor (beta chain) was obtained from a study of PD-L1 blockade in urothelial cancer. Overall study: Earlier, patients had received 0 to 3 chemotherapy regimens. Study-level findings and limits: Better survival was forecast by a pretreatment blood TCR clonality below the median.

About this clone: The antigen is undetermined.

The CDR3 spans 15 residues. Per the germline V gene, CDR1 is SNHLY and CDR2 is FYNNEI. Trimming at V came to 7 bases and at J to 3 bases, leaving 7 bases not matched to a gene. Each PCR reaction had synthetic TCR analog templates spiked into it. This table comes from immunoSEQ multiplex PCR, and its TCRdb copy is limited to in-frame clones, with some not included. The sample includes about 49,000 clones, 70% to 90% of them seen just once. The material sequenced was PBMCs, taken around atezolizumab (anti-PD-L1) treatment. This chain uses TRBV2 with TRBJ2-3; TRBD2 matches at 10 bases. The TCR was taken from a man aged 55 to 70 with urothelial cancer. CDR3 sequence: CASNPAGGKTDTQYF. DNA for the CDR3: TGTGCCAGCAACCCAGCGGGGGGGAAAACAGATACGCAGTATTTT.